The 32 T cell receptor beta chains listed next were all sequenced from one sample in a study of T cell responses to AZD1222 COVID-19 vaccine. Method: immunoSEQ multiplex PCR; TCRdb's copy keeps in-frame clones and lacks some. The sample has 150,000 to 200,000 clones, approximately 89% seen once. Sequences were derived from peripheral blood, sampled 28 days after the second AZD1222 dose. The receptors originated from an adult who received the AZD1222 COVID-19 vaccine.

The rearrangement uses TRBV6-4 and TRBJ2-2; D possibly corresponds to TRBD1 (6 bases). Trimming removed 2 bases at V and 9 bases at J, with 16 bases between. The CDR3 sequence is 15 residues long. Germline-derived CDR1 and CDR2 are MRHNA and SNTAGT. The DNA of the CDR3 is TGTGCCAGCAGTGACGGGACATCCTTCCCCCGGGAGCTGTTTTTT. Its protein is CASSDGTSFPRELFF.

This clone was picked up a small number of times. The CDR3 DNA reads TGCAGCGTCCGACAGGGGTTACACTATGGCTACACCTTC. Its protein product is CSVRQGLHYGYTF. The V gene is TRBV29-1, the J gene TRBJ1-2, with TRBD1 matching over 8 bases. The V gene end was trimmed by 6 bases and the J gene end by 3 bases; junction bases not matched to a gene: 6. There are 13 residues in the CDR3. CDR1 SQVTM and CDR2 ANQGSEA come from the germline V gene.

V gene TRBV7-9 combines with J gene TRBJ2-7, with D possibly TRBD1 on 5 matching bases. V was trimmed by 3 bases and J by 6 bases, leaving 12 bases between them. The CDR3 loop spans 13 amino acids. Germline CDR1 reads SEHNR; CDR2 reads FQNEAQ (reference sequence). This CDR3 reads CASSFQGLGEQYF. The CDR3 DNA sequence: TGTGCCAGCAGCTTCCAGGGATTAGGCGAGCAGTACTTC.

The V and J genes are TRBV19 and TRBJ2-7, with TRBD2 identical over 8 bases. CDR1 LNHDA and CDR2 SQIVND come from the germline V gene (reference sequence). Trimming at V came to 10 bases and at J to 1 base, leaving 9 bases not matched to a gene. The CDR3 sequence is 14 residues long. The CDR3 sequence is CATSPPGGSYEQYF. Written as DNA, the CDR3 is TGTGCCACCAGCCCCCCGGGAGGGTCCTACGAGCAGTACTTC.

The chain combines TRBV19 with TRBJ2-7, with TRBD2 matching 7 bases. After removal of 5 bases from V and 6 bases from J, the junction contained 7 bases not matched to a gene. The CDR3 is 13 amino acids. Germline assignment: CDR1 LNHDA and CDR2 SQIVND (reference sequence). CDR3 coding DNA: TGTGCCAGTAGTCTGGTCGGGGAGGGCGAGCAGTACTTC. Its protein is CASSLVGEGEQYF.

The chain employs TRBV12-5 and TRBJ2-1; possibly TRBD2 for D (6 bases). Germline lookup yields CDR1 LGHNT and CDR2 FRNRAP. Trimming cost V 5 bases and J 10 bases, with 18 bases left between them. CDR3 size: 14 residues. CDR3 bases: TGTGCTAGTGGTGCGGGCGGGGCCCGAGGGGAGCAGTTCTTC. It translates to CASGAGGARGEQFF. Full variable domain (outside the CDR3, taken from reference TRBV12-5 and TRBJ2-1): DARVTQTPRHKVTEMGQEVTMRCQPILGHNTVFWYRQTMMQGLELLAYFRNRAPLDDSGMPKDRFSAEMPDATLATLKIQPSEPRDSAVYFCASGAGGARGEQFFGPGTRLTVL.

This sequence joins TRBV3-1 (or the pseudogene TRBV3-2) and TRBJ1-3; D not certain. Trimming shortened V by 0 bases and J by 0 bases, and 15 bases separated the two germline ends. The CDR3 spans 18 residues. Germline CDR1 LGHDT, CDR2 YNNKEL (reference sequence). DNA of the CDR3: TGTGCCAGCAGCCAAGAGGTTCACAGTGAGCGCTCTGGAAACACCATATATTTT. Translation: CASSQEVHSERSGNTIYF.

The V gene is TRBV7-9, the J gene TRBJ2-1; 9 bases match TRBD2. V shed 4 bases, J shed 4 bases, and the junction held 2 bases outside the gene matches. The germline gives CDR1 SEHNR, CDR2 FQNEAQ (reference sequence). The length of the CDR3 is 14 residues. DNA of the CDR3: TGTGCCAGCAGCTCGACTAGCGGATACAATGAGCAGTTCTTC. It codes for CASSSTSGYNEQFF.

DNA of the CDR3: TGTGCCAGCAGACAACAGGGGAGCACCGGGGAGCTGTTTTTT. This encodes CASRQQGSTGELFF. The chain is built from TRBV6-4 and TRBJ2-2; TRBD1 agrees at 7 bases. Germline V lookup: CDR1 MRHNA, CDR2 SNTAGT. The ends lost 6 bases at V and 4 bases at J; junction bases unmatched: 5. This CDR3 has 14 residues.

The chain has TRBV28 and TRBJ2-2, with a possible D match to TRBD1 (6 bases). The V gene lost 6 bases and the J gene lost 7 bases, with 21 bases spanning the gap. CDR3 size: 16 residues. The germline CDR1 and CDR2 sequences are MDHEN and SYDVKM. The CDR3: CASSSPGRDIIGELFF. In DNA form, the CDR3 reads TGTGCCAGCAGCTCCCCGGGCCGGGACATTATCGGGGAGCTGTTTTTT.

The chain couples TRBV7-9 to TRBJ1-2, with 7 bases lining up with TRBD1. Germline V lookup: CDR1 SEHNR, CDR2 FQNEAQ (reference sequence). The CDR3 is 15 residues long. Losses at the gene ends were 5 bases for V and 2 bases for J; bases not matched to a gene: 8. CDR3: CASSLFLDRNYGYTF. CDR3 bases: TGTGCCAGCAGCCTATTCCTGGACAGGAACTATGGCTACACCTTC.

The chain couples TRBV28 to TRBJ2-2, with D perhaps given as TRBD1 or TRBD2 (5 bases each). V shed 0 bases and J shed 3 bases, with 5 bases lying between them. This CDR3 has 14 residues. Germline CDR1 and CDR2: MDHEN and SYDVKM. CDR3 nucleotide sequence: TGTGCCAGCAGTTTATGGGGACACACCGGGGAGCTGTTTTTT. Protein product: CASSLWGHTGELFF.

CDR3: CASRGASDTQYF. CDR3 in DNA: TGTGCCAGTCGCGGAGCTTCTGATACGCAGTATTTT. The chain couples TRBV19 to TRBJ2-3; no clear D. The CDR3 sequence is 12 residues long. V was cut by 8 bases and J by 6 bases, with 12 bases left in between. The germline CDR1 and CDR2 sequences are LNHDA and SQIVND (reference sequence).

The V and J genes are TRBV6-5 and TRBJ1-3; no clear D gene. The CDR3 runs 14 residues. V was pared by 5 bases and J by 1 base, with 9 bases between. In germline, CDR1 is MNHEY, CDR2 SVGAGI. The CDR3 region is CASSHPKSGNTIYF. CDR3 nucleotides: TGTGCCAGCAGTCATCCCAAATCTGGAAACACCATATATTTT.

The gene calls are TRBV4-1 and TRBJ1-3; D not certain. The V and J ends lost 2 bases and 4 bases respectively, with 3 bases between them. The germline V gene encodes CDR1 MGHRA and CDR2 YSYEKL. The CDR3 runs to 12 residues. The CDR3 sequence: CASSQKGNTIYF. The DNA of the CDR3 is TGCGCCAGCAGCCAAAAAGGAAACACCATATATTTT.

The gene calls are TRBV6-5 and TRBJ2-4, with 9 bases fitting TRBD1. CDR3 length equals 16 residues. Germline V gives CDR1 MNHEY, CDR2 SVGAGI. The V segment lost 4 bases and the J segment 0 bases; nucleotides outside the gene matches: 4. The CDR3 loop is CASSSGTGIAKNIQYF. CDR3 coding DNA: TGTGCCAGCAGTTCCGGGACAGGGATAGCCAAAAACATTCAGTACTTC.

This sequence joins TRBV27 and TRBJ2-3; 10 bases match TRBD2. Germline V gene data show CDR1 as MNHEY and CDR2 as SMNVEV (reference sequence). V shed 8 bases, J shed 1 base, and the junction held 0 bases outside the gene matches. There are 13 residues in the CDR3. This CDR3 is CASGLAGTDTQYF. CDR3 DNA sequence: TGTGCCAGCGGACTAGCGGGCACAGATACGCAGTATTTT.

The chain couples TRBV6-5 to TRBJ2-3; TRBD1 or TRBD2 may be the D gene (5 bases each). CDR1 MNHEY and CDR2 SVGAGI come from the germline V gene. The CDR3 runs to 14 residues. V was shortened by 3 bases and J by 1 base, with 8 bases between the two germline ends. The CDR3, as DNA: TGTGCCAGCAGTTATGGGGGACGCACAGATACGCAGTATTTT. It translates to CASSYGGRTDTQYF.

In DNA form, the CDR3 reads TGTGCCAGCAGTTTATCGTGGTCGGGGGCAGATACGCAGTATTTT. Translating gives CASSLSWSGADTQYF. The chain links TRBV27 to TRBJ2-3, with a possible D match to TRBD2 (6 bases). The CDR3 covers 15 residues. Trimming took 0 bases from V and 4 from J, leaving 11 bases between them. The germline CDR1 and CDR2 sequences are MNHEY and SMNVEV (reference sequence).

This chain uses TRBV27 with TRBJ1-1; no clear D. CDR1 and CDR2 (germline): MNHEY, SMNVEV (reference sequence). CDR3 size: 13 residues. Trimming shortened V by 6 bases and J by 3 bases, and 11 bases separated the two germline ends. CDR3 sequence reads: CASRPQRYTEAFF. The CDR3 bases are TGTGCCAGCAGACCCCAGAGGTACACTGAAGCTTTCTTT.

V usage is TRBV27 and J usage is TRBJ1-5, with a tentative D call TRBD1 (5 bases). V was cut by 2 bases and J by 7 bases, with 15 bases left in between. From germline, CDR1 is MNHEY and CDR2 SMNVEV (reference sequence). The CDR3 consists of 15 residues. The CDR3 region has the DNA TGTGCCAGCAGTTTAGCAGGGTGGGAGAGACAGCCCCAGCATTTT. Its translation is CASSLAGWERQPQHF.

The CDR3 spells CSVPQGQYGYTF. The CDR3 DNA follows: TGCAGCGTGCCACAGGGCCAATATGGCTACACCTTC. The rearrangement uses TRBV29-1 and TRBJ1-2; D is possibly TRBD1 (6 bases). The length of the CDR3 is 12 residues. Trimming shortened V by 6 bases and J by 5 bases, and 13 bases separated the two germline ends. CDR1 SQVTM and CDR2 ANQGSEA come from the germline V gene.

The V call is TRBV2, the J call TRBJ2-7, with TRBD1 matching over 10 bases. This CDR3 comprises 14 residues. V lost 5 bases to trimming and J lost 2 bases; unmatched junction nucleotides: 3. Germline CDR1 is SNHLY and CDR2 is FYNNEI. The CDR3 loop is CASSPGQGTYEQYF. DNA for the CDR3: TGTGCCAGCAGTCCGGGACAGGGGACCTACGAGCAGTACTTC.

This clone was detected a few times. The rearrangement joins TRBV4-1 to TRBJ1-5; a possible D gene is TRBD1 (5 bases). V was cut by 4 bases and J by 7 bases, with 14 bases left in between. Germline CDR1 and CDR2: MGHRA and YSYEKL. The length of the CDR3 is 14 residues. The CDR3, as DNA: TGCGCCAGCAGCCCGACAGAAAGGATACAGCCCCAGCATTTT. Its protein is CASSPTERIQPQHF.

This chain joins TRBV25-1 and TRBJ2-5; unclear D gene. Germline assignment: CDR1 MGHDK and CDR2 SYGVNS. This CDR3 has 14 amino acids. V was pared by 3 bases and J by 2 bases, with 10 bases between. The CDR3 sequence is CASSDWAAQETQYF. For the CDR3, the DNA is TGTGCCAGCAGTGATTGGGCTGCACAAGAGACCCAGTACTTC.

This chain links TRBV2 with TRBJ2-1; a weak D match, TRBD1 (6 bases). V was shortened by 5 bases and J by 8 bases, with 13 bases between the two germline ends. Germline V CDR1 and CDR2: SNHLY, FYNNEI. CDR3 length: 13 amino acids. The CDR3 DNA follows: TGTGCCAGCAGTCGAGAACAGGGCTATGAGCAGTTCTTC. Protein product: CASSREQGYEQFF.

The genes are TRBV20-1 and TRBJ2-6; possible D gene TRBD1, 5 bases. The V gene's germline CDR1 is DFQATT and CDR2 SNEGSKA (reference sequence). The CDR3 runs 16 residues. V lost 3 bases and J 3 bases, leaving 15 bases between the germline ends. CDR3 DNA: TGCAGTGCTAGTACGGCAGGGTGGGATGGGGCCAACGTCCTGACTTTC. This gives the protein CSASTAGWDGANVLTF.

This clone was picked up a small number of times. The chain combines TRBV15 with TRBJ1-2; no clear D gene. Per germline, CDR1 LNHNV and CDR2 YYDKDF (reference sequence). The CDR3 has 17 amino acids. V was clipped by 3 bases and J by 1 base, with 18 bases between them. CDR3 nucleotides: TGTGCCACCAGCAGGGGAGCGAAGGACCGGAATAACTATGGCTACACCTTC. This translates into CATSRGAKDRNNYGYTF.

V and J are TRBV4-2 and TRBJ1-2; D perhaps matches TRBD1 (6 bases). The length of the CDR3 is 15 residues. Germline V gene data show CDR1 as LGHNA and CDR2 as YNFKEQ. V gave up 4 bases and J gave up 10 bases, with 22 bases separating them. CDR3 nucleotides: TGTGCCAGCAGCCTTACGACCCTCGGGACACGTATCTACACCTTC. It encodes CASSLTTLGTRIYTF.

The CDR3 loop is CASSLSLADTDTQYF. CDR3 bases: TGTGCCAGCAGCTTATCACTAGCGGACACAGATACGCAGTATTTT. V and J are TRBV7-9 and TRBJ2-3, with TRBD2 identical over 8 bases. CDR1 is SEHNR, CDR2 FQNEAQ, per germline (reference sequence). The CDR3 has 15 amino acids. The V gene end was trimmed by 2 bases and the J gene end by 2 bases; junction bases not matched to a gene: 3.

V usage is TRBV3-1 (or the pseudogene TRBV3-2) and J usage is TRBJ1-5; D is possibly TRBD1 (5 bases). CDR3 length equals 13 residues. The V end was cut by 2 bases, the J end by 5 bases, with 7 bases between. Germline V gene data show CDR1 as LGHDT and CDR2 as YNNKEL (reference sequence). The CDR3 loop is CASSQQGHQPQHF. In DNA, the CDR3 is TGTGCCAGCAGCCAACAGGGTCATCAGCCCCAGCATTTT.

V and J are TRBV6-5 and TRBJ1-5; possible D gene TRBD1, 5 bases. Germline V gene sequence: CDR1 MNHEY, CDR2 SVGAGI. CDR3 length equals 13 residues. Trimming stripped 6 bases from V and 6 bases from J, with 12 bases between. CDR3 protein: CASRMTVRQPQHF. CDR3 nucleotides: TGTGCCAGCAGGATGACAGTGCGTCAGCCCCAGCATTTT.